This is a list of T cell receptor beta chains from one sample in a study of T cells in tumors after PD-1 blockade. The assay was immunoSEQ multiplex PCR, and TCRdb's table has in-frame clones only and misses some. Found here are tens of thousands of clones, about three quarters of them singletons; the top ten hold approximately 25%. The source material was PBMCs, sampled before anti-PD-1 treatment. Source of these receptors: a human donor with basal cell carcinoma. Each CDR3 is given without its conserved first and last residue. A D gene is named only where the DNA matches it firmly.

CDR3: ASSQNRDRGSLGAKNIQY
D: TRBD1
J: TRBJ2-4
V: TRBV3-1/TRBV3-2

CDR3: ASSVQQGPNEKLF
D: NA
J: TRBJ1-4
V: TRBV2

CDR3: ASSLLSGTEGPQH
D: NA
J: TRBJ1-5
V: TRBV27

CDR3: ARCDGGGRAGSSYNEQF
D: NA
J: TRBJ2-1
V: TRBV2

CDR3: ASSLGGTGPNYGYT
D: TRBD1
J: TRBJ1-2
V: TRBV28

CDR3: ASSSRPTGDEQF
D: NA
J: TRBJ2-1
V: TRBV7-2

CDR3: ASSYSGAGGYT
D: NA
J: TRBJ1-2
V: TRBV6-5

CDR3: ATSEGGAGEGSSYNEQF
D: NA
J: TRBJ2-1
V: TRBV2

CDR3: ASSPLEGRDYGYT
D: NA
J: TRBJ1-2
V: TRBV2

CDR3: ASSQEGRAWVREQF
D: NA
J: TRBJ2-1
V: TRBV3-1/TRBV3-2

CDR3: ASTTLGYGYT
D: NA
J: TRBJ1-2
V: TRBV28

CDR3: ASSRDGSSYNEQF
D: NA
J: TRBJ2-1
V: TRBV28